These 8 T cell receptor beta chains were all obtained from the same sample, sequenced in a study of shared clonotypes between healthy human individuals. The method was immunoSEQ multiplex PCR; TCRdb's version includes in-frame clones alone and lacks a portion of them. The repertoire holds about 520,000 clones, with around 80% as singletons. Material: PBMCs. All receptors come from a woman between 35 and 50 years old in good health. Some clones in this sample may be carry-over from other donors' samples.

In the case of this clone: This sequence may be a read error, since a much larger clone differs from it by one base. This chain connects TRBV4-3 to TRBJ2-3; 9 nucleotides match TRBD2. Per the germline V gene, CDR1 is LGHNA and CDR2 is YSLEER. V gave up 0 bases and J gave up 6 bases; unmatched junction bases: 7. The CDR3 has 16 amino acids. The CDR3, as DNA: TGCGCCAGCAGCCAAGAAGGGGCTAGCGGGGTGGATACGCAGTATTTT. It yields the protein CASSQEGASGVDTQYF.

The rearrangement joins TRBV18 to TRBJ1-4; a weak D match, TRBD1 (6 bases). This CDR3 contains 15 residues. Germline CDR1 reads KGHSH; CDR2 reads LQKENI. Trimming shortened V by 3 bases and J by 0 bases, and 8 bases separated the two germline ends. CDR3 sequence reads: CASSPAGATNEKLFF. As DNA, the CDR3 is TGTGCCAGCTCACCTGCAGGGGCAACTAATGAAAAACTGTTTTTT.

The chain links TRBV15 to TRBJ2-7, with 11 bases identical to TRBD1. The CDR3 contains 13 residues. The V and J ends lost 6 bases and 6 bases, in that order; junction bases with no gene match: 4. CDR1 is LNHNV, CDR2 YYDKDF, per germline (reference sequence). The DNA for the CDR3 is TGTGCCACCAGTCAGGACAGGGGGCGCGAGCAGTACTTC. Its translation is CATSQDRGREQYF.

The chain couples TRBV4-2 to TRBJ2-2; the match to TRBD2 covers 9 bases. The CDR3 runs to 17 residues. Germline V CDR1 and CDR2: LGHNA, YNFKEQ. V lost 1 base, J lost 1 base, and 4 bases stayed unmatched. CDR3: CASSQAASGVNTGELFF. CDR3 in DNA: TGTGCCAGCAGCCAAGCGGCTAGCGGGGTGAACACCGGGGAGCTGTTTTTT.

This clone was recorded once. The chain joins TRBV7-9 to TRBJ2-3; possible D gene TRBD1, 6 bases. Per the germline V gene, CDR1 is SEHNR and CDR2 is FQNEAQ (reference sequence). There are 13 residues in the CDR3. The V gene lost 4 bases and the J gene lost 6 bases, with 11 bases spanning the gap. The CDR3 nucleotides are TGTGCCAGCAGCTCTCAGGGGTACGATACGCAGTATTTT. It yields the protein CASSSQGYDTQYF.

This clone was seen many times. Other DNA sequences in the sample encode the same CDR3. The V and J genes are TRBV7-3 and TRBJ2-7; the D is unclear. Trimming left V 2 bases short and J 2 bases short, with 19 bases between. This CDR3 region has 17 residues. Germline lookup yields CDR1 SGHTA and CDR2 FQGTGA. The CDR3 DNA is TGTGCCAGCAGCTTAGAGGTCGGTCTTCATGTCCCCTACGAGCAGTACTTC. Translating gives CASSLEVGLHVPYEQYF.

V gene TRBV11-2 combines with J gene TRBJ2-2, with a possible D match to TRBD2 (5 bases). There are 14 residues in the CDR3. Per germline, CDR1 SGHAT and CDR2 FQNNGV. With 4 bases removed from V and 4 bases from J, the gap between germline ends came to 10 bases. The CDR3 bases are TGTGCCAGCAGCTCCCCGGCGGGCACCGGGGAGCTGTTTTTT. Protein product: CASSSPAGTGELFF.

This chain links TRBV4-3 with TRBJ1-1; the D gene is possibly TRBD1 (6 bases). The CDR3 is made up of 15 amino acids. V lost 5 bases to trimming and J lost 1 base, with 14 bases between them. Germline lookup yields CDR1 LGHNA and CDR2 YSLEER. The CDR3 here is CASSSTGRWNTEAFF. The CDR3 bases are TGCGCCAGCAGCTCCACAGGGCGCTGGAACACTGAAGCTTTCTTT.